A single T cell receptor (beta chain) is shown here with its context. Assay: immunoSEQ multiplex PCR; the TCRdb copy retains only in-frame clones and omits some. The table includes around 340,000 clones, 86% detected once. These data originate in a study of blood T cell repertoires in COVID-19. The sequenced sample consisted of PBMCs or T cells enriched from blood (not recorded which). This TCR came from a middle-aged woman with acute COVID-19.

The CDR3 is CASGRTATNTEAFF. CDR3 bases: TGTGCCAGCGGTAGGACAGCCACTAACACTGAAGCTTTCTTT. The chain joins TRBV2 to TRBJ1-1; D is possibly TRBD1 (6 bases). Trimming removed 8 bases from V and 2 bases from J, with 15 bases in between. The CDR3 covers 14 residues. The germline gives CDR1 SNHLY, CDR2 FYNNEI.